This T cell receptor beta chain comes out of a study of OX40 agonist ivuxolimab in advanced cancers. About the study: Patients' therapy was ivuxolimab, an antibody that acts as an agonist of OX40 (CD134). Eligibility rules accepted prior anti-PD-1, anti-PD-L1 or anti-CTLA-4 therapy, and roughly 42% had some. Broader study findings: More expanded clones were seen, on average, in CD8+ T cells than in CD4+. The CD4+ and CD8+ T cells in the blood had expanded clonally by week 6 at 0.1 to 3.0 mg/kg.

The V end was cut by 4 bases, the J end by 2 bases, with 12 bases between. Germline-derived CDR1 and CDR2 are SGHAT and FQNNGV. The CDR3 length is 14 residues. Comments on this clone: Its target is unknown.

Here immunoSEQ multiplex PCR was the method, and the copy in TCRdb shows in-frame clones only, minus some. Of tens of thousands of clones in the sample, around 94% were seen once. The sample here was CD4+ or CD8+ T cells sorted from blood, taken in a trial of the OX40 agonist ivuxolimab. The chain is built from TRBV11-2 and TRBJ2-7; D unclear. The receptor was isolated from an adult with an advanced solid tumor such as melanoma, head and neck, liver or kidney cancer. CDR3 loop: CASSSSLNAYEQYF. In DNA, the CDR3 is TGTGCCAGCAGCTCCTCTTTGAATGCCTACGAGCAGTACTTC. Full variable domain (rest looked up from reference TRBV11-2 and TRBJ2-7): EAGVAQSPRYKIIEKRQSVAFWCNPISGHATLYWYQQILGQGPKLLIQFQNNGVVDDSQLPKDRFSAERLKGVDSTLKIQPAKLEDSAVYLCASSSSLNAYEQYFGPGTRLTVT.